This T cell receptor beta chain was sequenced for a study of early T cells in non-severe SARS-CoV-2 infection. Study at large: Bulk RNA taken from unsorted whole blood was sequenced, leaving chains unpaired.

The TCR library protocol attached unique molecular identifiers to the individual cDNA molecules. Via MiXCR, TCRdb re-called the 5' RACE reads, giving one row per CDR3 protein. This table holds about 28,000 distinct CDR3 sequences, 4.5% to 6% found once. Whole-study findings and limits: Missing private and CD4 specificities, VDJdb matching favored anti-spike CD8 responses.

As for this clonotype: The antigen is unknown.

Trimming shortened V by 1 base and J by 2 bases, and 11 bases separated the two germline ends. This CDR3 contains 15 residues. From germline, CDR1 is MNHNS and CDR2 SASEGT. Sequencing input: whole blood. The TCR sequence derives from an adult who was a healthcare worker with PCR-confirmed SARS-CoV-2 infection or an uninfected control (not recorded which). The chain employs TRBV6-1 and TRBJ1-1, with D unclear. Here the CDR3 reads CASSEELHFNTEAFF. DNA of the CDR3: TGTGCCAGCAGTGAAGAACTCCACTTTAACACTGAAGCTTTCTTT.